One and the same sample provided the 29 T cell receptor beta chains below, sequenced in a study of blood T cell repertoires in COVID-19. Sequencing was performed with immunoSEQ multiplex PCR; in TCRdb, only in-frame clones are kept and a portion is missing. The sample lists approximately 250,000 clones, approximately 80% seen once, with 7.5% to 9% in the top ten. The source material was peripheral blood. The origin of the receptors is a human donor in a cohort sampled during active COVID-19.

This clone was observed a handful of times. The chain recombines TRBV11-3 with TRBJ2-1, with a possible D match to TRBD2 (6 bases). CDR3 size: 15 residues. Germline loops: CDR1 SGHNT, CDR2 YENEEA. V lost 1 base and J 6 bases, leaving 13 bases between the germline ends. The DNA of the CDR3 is TGTGCCAGCAGCTTAGGTGGGGGGAACGGCAATGAGCAGTTCTTC. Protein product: CASSLGGGNGNEQFF. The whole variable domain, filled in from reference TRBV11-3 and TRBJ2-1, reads EAGVVQSPRYKIIEKKQPVAFWCNPISGHNTLYWYLQNLGQGPELLIRYENEEAVDDSQLPKDRFSAERLKGVDSTLKIQPAELGDSAVYLCASSLGGGNGNEQFFGPGTRLTVL.

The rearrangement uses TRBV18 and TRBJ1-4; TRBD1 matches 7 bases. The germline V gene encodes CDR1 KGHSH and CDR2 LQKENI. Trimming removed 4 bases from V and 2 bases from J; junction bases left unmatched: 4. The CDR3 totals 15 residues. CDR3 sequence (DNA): TGTGCCAGCTCACAAGACAGGGTCACTAATGAAAAACTGTTTTTT. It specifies CASSQDRVTNEKLFF.

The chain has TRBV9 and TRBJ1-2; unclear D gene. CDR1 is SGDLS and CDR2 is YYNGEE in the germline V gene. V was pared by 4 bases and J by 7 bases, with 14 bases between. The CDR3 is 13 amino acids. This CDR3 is CASSPGGNGGYTF. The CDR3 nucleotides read TGTGCCAGCAGCCCTGGAGGGAATGGTGGCTACACCTTC.

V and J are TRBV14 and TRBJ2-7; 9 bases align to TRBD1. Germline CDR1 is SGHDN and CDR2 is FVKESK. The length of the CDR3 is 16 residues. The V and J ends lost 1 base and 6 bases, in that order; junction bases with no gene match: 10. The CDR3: CASSQVQEQGAGEQYF. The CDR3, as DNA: TGTGCCAGCAGCCAAGTTCAAGAACAGGGGGCTGGCGAGCAGTACTTC.

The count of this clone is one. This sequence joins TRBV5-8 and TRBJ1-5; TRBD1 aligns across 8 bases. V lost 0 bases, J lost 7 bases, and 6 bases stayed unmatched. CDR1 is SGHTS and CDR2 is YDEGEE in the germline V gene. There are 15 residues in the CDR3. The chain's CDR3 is CASSLGDRGGQPQHF. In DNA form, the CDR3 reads TGTGCCAGCAGCTTGGGAGACAGGGGCGGGCAGCCCCAGCATTTT.

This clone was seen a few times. Written as DNA, the CDR3 is TGTGCCAGCAACGAGATCTCTAACTATGGCTACACCTTC. Translating gives CASNEISNYGYTF. V usage is TRBV6-6 and J usage is TRBJ1-2; the D is unclear. Trimming cost V 7 bases and J 0 bases, with 9 bases left between them. The CDR3 spans 13 residues. Germline V gives CDR1 MNHNY, CDR2 SVGAGI (reference sequence).

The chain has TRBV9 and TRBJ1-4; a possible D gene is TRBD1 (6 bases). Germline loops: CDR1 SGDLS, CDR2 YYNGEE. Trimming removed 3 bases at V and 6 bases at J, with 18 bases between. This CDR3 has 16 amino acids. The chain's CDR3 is CASSAQRGGPYEKLFF. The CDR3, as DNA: TGTGCCAGCAGCGCCCAAAGGGGGGGACCCTATGAAAAACTGTTTTTT.

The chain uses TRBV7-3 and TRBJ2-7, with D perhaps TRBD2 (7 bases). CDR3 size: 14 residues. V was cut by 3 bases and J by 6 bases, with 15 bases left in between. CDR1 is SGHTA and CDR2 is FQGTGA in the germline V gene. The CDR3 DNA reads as TGTGCCAGCAGCTTGGCGACGGGGGGCGGCGAGCAGTACTTC. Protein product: CASSLATGGGEQYF. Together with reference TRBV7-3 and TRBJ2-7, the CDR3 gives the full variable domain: GAGVSQTPSNKVTEKGKYVELRCDPISGHTALYWYRQSLGQGPEFLIYFQGTGAADDSGLPNDRFFAVRPEGSVSTLKIQRTERGDSAVYLCASSLATGGGEQYFGPGTRLTVT.

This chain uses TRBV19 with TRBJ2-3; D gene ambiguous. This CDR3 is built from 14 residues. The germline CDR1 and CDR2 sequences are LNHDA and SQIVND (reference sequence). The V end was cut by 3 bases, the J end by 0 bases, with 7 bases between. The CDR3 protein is CASSMGRSTDTQYF. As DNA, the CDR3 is TGTGCCAGTAGTATGGGCCGTAGCACAGATACGCAGTATTTT. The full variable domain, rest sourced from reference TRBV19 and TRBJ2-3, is DGGITQSPKYLFRKEGQNVTLSCEQNLNHDAMYWYRQDPGQGLRLIYYSQIVNDFQKGDIAEGYSVSREKKESFPLTVTSAQKNPTAFYLCASSMGRSTDTQYFGPGTRLTVL.

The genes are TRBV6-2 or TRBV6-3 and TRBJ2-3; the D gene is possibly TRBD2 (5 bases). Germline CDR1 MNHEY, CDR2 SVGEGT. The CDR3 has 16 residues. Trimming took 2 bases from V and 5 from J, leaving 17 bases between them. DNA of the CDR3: TGTGCCAGCAGTTACCCCCCAAACCCTCGGGAAGATACGCAGTATTTT. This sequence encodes CASSYPPNPREDTQYF.

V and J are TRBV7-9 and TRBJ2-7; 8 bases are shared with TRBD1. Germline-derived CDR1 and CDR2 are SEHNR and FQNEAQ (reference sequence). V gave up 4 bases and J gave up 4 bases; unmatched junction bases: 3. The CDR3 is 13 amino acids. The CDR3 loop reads CASSSDRVYEQYF. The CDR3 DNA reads TGTGCCAGCAGCTCGGACAGGGTATACGAGCAGTACTTC.

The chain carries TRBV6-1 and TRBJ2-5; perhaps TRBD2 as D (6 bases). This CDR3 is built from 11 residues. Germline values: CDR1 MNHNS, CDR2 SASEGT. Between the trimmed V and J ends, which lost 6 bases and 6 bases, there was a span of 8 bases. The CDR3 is CASSGGKTQYF. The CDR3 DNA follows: TGTGCCAGCAGCGGGGGTAAGACCCAGTACTTC.

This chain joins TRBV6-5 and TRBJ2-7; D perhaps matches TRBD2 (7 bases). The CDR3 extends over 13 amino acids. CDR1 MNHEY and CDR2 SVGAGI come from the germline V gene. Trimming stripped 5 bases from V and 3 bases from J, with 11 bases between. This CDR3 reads CASSHREGYEQYF. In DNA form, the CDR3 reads TGTGCCAGCAGTCACAGGGAGGGCTACGAGCAGTACTTC.

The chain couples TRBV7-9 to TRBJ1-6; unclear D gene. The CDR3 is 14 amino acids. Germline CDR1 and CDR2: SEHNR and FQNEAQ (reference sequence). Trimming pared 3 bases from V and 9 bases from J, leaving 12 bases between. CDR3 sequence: CASSFGVGGSPLHF. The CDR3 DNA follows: TGTGCCAGCAGCTTCGGGGTGGGTGGTTCACCCCTCCACTTT.

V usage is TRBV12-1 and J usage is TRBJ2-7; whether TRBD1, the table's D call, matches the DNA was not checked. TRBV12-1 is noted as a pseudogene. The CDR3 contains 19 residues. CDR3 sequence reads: CASSAPPGQFRYRSDEQYF. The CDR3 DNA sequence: TGTGCCAGCAGCGCTCCCCCGGGACAATTCAGGTATAGAAGCGACGAGCAGTACTTC.

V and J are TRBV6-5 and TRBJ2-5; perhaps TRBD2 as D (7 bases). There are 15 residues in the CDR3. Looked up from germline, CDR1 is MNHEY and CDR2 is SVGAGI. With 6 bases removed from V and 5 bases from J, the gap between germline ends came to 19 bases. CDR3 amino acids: CASSVQGGEGETQYF. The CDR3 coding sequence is TGTGCCAGCAGCGTACAGGGCGGGGAGGGGGAGACCCAGTACTTC.

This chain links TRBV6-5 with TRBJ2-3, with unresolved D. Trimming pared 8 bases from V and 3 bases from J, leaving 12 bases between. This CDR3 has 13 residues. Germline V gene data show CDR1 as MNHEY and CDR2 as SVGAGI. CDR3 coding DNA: TGTGCCAGCGGGTTCAAGAGGACAGATACGCAGTATTTT. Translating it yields CASGFKRTDTQYF.

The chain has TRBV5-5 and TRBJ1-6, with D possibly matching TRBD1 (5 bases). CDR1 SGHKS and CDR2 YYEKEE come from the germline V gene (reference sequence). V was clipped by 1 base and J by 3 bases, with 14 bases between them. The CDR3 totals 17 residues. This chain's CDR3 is CASSLLVQGNYNSPLHF. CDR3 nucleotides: TGTGCCAGCAGCTTGTTGGTCCAGGGAAACTATAATTCACCCCTCCACTTT.

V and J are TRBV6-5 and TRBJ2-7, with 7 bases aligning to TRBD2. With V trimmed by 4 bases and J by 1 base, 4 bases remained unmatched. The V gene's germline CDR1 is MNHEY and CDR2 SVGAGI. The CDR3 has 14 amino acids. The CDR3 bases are TGTGCCAGCAGTTTGGGAGGGACGTCCTACGAGCAGTACTTC. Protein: CASSLGGTSYEQYF.

As DNA, the CDR3 is TGTGCCAGTACTGGACAGAGCTATAATTCACCCCTCCACTTT. Translation: CASTGQSYNSPLHF. This chain joins TRBV6-6 and TRBJ1-6, with D tentatively TRBD1 (6 bases). The V gene's germline CDR1 is MNHNY and CDR2 SVGAGI (reference sequence). V gave up 9 bases and J gave up 3 bases, with 12 bases separating them. The CDR3 consists of 14 residues.

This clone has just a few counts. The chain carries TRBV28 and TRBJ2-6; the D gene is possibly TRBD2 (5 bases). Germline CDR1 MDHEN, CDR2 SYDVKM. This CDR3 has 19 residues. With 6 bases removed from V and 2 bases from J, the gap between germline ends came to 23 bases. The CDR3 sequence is CASSFYFNPGKAGANVLTF. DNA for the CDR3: TGTGCCAGCAGCTTTTATTTCAATCCCGGGAAGGCTGGGGCCAACGTCCTGACTTTC.

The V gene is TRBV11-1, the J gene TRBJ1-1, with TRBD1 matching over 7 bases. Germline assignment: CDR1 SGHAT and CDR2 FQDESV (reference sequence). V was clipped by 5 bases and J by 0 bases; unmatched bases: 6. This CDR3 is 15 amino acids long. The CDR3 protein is CASSTRGLLNTEAFF. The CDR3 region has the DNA TGTGCCAGCAGCACAAGGGGGCTCTTGAACACTGAAGCTTTCTTT.

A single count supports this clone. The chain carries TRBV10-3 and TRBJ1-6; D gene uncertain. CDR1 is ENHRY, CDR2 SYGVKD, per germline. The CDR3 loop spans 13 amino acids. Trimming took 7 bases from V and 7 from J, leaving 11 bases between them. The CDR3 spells CAITGEGNSPLHF. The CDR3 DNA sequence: TGTGCCATCACGGGCGAGGGCAATTCACCCCTCCACTTT.

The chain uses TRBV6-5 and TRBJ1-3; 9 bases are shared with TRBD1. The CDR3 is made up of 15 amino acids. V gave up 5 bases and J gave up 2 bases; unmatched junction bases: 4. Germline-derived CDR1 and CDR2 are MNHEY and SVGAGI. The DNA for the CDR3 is TGTGCCAGCAGTCTACAGGGGGCGGCTGGAAACACCATATATTTT. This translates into CASSLQGAAGNTIYF.

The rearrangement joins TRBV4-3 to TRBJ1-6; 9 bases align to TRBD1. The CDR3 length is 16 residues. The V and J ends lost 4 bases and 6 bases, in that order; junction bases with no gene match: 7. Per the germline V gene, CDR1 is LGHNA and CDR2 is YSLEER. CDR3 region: CASSLRTGVGNSPLHF. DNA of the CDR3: TGCGCCAGCAGCCTAAGGACAGGGGTTGGTAATTCACCCCTCCACTTT.

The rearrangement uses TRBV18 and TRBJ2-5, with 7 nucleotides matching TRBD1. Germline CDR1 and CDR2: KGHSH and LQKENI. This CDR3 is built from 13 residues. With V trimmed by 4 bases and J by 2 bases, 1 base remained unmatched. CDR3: CASSRTGQETQYF. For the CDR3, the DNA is TGTGCCAGCTCACGGACAGGACAAGAGACCCAGTACTTC.

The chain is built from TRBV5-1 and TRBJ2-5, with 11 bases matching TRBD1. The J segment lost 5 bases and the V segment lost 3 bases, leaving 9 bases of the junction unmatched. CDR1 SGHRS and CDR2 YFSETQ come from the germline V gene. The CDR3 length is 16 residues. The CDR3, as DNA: TGCGCCAGCAGCTCGACGGACAGGGGGCGCCGGGAGACCCAGTACTTC. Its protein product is CASSSTDRGRRETQYF. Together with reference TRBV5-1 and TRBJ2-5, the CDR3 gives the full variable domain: KAGVTQTPRYLIKTRGQQVTLSCSPISGHRSVSWYQQTPGQGLQFLFEYFSETQRNKGNFPGRFSGRQFSNSRSEMNVSTLELGDSALYLCASSSTDRGRRETQYFGPGTRLLVL.

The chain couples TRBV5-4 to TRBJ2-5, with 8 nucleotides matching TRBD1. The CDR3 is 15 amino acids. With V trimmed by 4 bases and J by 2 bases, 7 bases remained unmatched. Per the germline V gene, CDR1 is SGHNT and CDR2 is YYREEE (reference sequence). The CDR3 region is CASSRATGVQETQYF. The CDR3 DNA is TGTGCCAGCAGCCGTGCGACAGGGGTACAAGAGACCCAGTACTTC.

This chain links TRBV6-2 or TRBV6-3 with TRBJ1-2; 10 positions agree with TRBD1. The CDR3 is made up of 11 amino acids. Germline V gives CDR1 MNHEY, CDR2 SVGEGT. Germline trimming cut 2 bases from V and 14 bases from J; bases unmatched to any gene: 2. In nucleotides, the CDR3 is TGTGCCAGCAGTTACGGACAGGGGGAAACCTTC. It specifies CASSYGQGETF.